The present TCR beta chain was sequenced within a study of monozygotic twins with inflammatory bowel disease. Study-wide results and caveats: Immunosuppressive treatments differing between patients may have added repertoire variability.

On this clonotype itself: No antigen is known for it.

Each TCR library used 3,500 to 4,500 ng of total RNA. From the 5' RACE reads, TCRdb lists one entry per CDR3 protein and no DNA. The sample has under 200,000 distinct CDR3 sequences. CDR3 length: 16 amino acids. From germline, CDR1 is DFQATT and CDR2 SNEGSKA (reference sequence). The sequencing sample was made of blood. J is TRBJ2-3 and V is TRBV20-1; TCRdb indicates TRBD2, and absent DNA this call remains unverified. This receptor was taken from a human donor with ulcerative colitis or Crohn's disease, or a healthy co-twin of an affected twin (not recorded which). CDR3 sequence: CSASLRRESRADTQYF.